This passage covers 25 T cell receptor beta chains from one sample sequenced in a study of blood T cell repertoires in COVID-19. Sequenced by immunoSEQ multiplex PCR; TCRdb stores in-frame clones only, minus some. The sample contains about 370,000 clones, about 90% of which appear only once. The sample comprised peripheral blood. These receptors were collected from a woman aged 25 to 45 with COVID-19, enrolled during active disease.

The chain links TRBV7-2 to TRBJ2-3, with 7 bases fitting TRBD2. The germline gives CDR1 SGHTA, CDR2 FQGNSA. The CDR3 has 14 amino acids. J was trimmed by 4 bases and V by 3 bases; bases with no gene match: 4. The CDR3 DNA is TGTGCCAGCAGCTTGGAGGGAGGGCCAGATACGCAGTATTTT. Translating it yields CASSLEGGPDTQYF.

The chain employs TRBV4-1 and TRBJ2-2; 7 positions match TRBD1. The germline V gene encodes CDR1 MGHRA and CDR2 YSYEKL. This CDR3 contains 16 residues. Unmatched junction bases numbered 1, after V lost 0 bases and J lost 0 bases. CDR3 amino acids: CASSQEGQPNTGELFF. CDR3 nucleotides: TGCGCCAGCAGCCAAGAGGGACAGCCGAACACCGGGGAGCTGTTTTTT.

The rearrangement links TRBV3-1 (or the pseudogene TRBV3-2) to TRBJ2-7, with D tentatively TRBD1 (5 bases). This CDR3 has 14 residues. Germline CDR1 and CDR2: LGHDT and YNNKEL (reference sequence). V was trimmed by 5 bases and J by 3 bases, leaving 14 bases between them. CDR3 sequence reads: CASSGRGHHYEQYF. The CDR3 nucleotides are TGTGCCAGCAGCGGCCGAGGACACCACTACGAGCAGTACTTC.

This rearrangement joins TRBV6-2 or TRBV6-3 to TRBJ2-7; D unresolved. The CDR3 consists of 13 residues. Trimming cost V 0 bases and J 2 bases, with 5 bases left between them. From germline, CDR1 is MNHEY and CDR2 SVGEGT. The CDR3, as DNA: TGTGCCAGCAGTTACTCGACTCCCTACGAGCAGTACTTC. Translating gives CASSYSTPYEQYF.

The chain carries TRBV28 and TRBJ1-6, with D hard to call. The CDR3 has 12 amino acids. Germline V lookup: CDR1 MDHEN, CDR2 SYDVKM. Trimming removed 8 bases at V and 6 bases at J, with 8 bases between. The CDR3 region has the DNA TGTGCCAGCCGTCAGCGTAATTCACCCCTCCACTTT. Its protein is CASRQRNSPLHF.

The CDR3 DNA follows: TGTGCCAGCAGTGCACTCGCGGGACAGGGCTCCTACGAGCAGTACTTC. This codes for CASSALAGQGSYEQYF. The V call is TRBV6-1, the J call TRBJ2-7, with 9 bases identical to TRBD1. This CDR3 contains 16 residues. Looked up from germline, CDR1 is MNHNS and CDR2 is SASEGT. The V gene end was trimmed by 4 bases and the J gene end by 0 bases; junction bases not matched to a gene: 7.

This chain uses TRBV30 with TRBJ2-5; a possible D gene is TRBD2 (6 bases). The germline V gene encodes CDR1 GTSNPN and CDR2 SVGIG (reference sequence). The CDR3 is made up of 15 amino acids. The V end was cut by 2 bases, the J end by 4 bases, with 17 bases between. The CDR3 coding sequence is TGTGCCTGGAGTACCCCCGGGGGAGTGGTAGAGACCCAGTACTTC. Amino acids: CAWSTPGGVVETQYF.

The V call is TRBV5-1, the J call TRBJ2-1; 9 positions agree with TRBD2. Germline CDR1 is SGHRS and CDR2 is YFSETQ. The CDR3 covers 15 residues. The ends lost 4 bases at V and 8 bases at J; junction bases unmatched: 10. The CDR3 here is CASSPLGGRAHEQFF. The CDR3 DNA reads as TGCGCCAGCAGCCCCCTCGGCGGGAGGGCCCATGAGCAGTTCTTC.

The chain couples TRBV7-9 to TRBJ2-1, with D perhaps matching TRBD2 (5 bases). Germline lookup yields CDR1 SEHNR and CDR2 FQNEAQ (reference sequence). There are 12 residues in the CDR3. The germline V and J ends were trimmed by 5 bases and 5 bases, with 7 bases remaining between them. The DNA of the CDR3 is TGTGCCAGCAGCCACGGGAACAATGAGCAGTTCTTC. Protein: CASSHGNNEQFF.

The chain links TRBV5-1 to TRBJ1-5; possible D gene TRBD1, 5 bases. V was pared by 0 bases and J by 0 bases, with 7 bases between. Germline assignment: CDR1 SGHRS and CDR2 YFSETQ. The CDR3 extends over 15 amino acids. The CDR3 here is CASSLAGNSNQPQHF. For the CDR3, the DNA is TGCGCCAGCAGCTTGGCAGGGAATAGCAATCAGCCCCAGCATTTT.

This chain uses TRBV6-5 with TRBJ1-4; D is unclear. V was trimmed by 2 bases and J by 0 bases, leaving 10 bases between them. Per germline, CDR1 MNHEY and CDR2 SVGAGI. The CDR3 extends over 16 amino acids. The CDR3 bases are TGTGCCAGCAGTTACGTTTACAGTGCAACTAATGAAAAACTGTTTTTT. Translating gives CASSYVYSATNEKLFF.

As DNA, the CDR3 is TGCGCCAGCAGGCCTACAGGGACCCAAGGGCTGTTTTTT. This gives the protein CASRPTGTQGLFF. J is TRBJ2-2 and V is TRBV5-1, with D tentatively TRBD1 (6 bases). CDR1 is SGHRS and CDR2 is YFSETQ in the germline V gene. CDR3 size: 13 residues. Trimming stripped 5 bases from V and 13 bases from J, with 18 bases between.

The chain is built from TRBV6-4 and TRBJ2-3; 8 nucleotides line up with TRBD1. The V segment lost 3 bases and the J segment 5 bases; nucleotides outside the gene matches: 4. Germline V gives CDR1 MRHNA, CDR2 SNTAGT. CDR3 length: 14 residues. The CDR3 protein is CASSEDRERDTQYF. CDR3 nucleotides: TGTGCCAGCAGTGAGGACAGGGAGAGAGATACGCAGTATTTT.

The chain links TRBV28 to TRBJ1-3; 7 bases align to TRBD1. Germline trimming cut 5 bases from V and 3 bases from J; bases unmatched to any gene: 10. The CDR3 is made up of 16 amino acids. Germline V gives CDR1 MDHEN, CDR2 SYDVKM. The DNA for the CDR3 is TGTGCCAGCAGTATTCTGACAGGGAGCGATGGAAACACCATATATTTT. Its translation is CASSILTGSDGNTIYF.

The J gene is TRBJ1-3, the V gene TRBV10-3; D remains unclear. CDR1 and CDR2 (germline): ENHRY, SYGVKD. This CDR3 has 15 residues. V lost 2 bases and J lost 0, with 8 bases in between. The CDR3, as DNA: TGTGCCATCAGTGAGGCCAAAGCCTCTGGAAACACCATATATTTT. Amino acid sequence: CAISEAKASGNTIYF.

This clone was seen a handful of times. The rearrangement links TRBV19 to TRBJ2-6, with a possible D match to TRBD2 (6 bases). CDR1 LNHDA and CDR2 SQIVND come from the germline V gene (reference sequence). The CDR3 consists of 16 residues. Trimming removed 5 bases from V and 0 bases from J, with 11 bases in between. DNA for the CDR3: TGTGCCAGTAGTCCGGGGGTAAGCTCTGGGGCCAACGTCCTGACTTTC. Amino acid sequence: CASSPGVSSGANVLTF.

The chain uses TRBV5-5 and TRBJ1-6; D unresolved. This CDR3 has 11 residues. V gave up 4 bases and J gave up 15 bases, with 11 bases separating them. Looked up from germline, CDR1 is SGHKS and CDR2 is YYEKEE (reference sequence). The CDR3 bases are TGTGCCAGCAGCCCCGGACGGGACCTCCACTTT. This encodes CASSPGRDLHF.

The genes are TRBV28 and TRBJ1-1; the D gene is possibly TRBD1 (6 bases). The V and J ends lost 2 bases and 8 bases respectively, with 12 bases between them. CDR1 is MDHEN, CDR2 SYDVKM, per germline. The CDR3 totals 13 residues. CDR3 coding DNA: TGTGCCAGCAGTTTAACAGGGCGAGGGGAAGCTTTCTTT. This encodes CASSLTGRGEAFF.

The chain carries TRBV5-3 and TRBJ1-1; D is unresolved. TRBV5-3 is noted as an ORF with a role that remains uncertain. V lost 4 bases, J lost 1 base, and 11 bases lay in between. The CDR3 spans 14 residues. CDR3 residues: CARSLREGNTEAFF. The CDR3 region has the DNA TGTGCCAGAAGCCTCCGGGAGGGGAACACTGAAGCTTTCTTT.

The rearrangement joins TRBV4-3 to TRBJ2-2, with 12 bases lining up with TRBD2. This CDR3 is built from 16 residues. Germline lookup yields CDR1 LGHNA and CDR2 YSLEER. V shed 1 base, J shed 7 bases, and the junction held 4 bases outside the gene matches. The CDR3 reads CASSQGLAGGGGELFF. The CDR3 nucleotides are TGCGCCAGCAGCCAAGGTCTAGCGGGAGGGGGCGGGGAGCTGTTTTTT.

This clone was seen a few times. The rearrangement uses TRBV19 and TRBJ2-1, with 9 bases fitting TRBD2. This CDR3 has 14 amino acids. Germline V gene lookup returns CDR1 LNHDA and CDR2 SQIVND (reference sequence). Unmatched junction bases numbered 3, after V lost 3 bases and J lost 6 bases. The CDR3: CASSMTSGANEQFF. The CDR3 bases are TGTGCCAGTAGTATGACTAGCGGCGCCAATGAGCAGTTCTTC.

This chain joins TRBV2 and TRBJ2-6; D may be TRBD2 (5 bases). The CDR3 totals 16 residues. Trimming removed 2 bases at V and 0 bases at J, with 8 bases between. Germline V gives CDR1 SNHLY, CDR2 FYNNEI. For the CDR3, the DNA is TGTGCCAGCAGTGAAACGGGAATCTCTGGGGCCAACGTCCTGACTTTC. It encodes CASSETGISGANVLTF.

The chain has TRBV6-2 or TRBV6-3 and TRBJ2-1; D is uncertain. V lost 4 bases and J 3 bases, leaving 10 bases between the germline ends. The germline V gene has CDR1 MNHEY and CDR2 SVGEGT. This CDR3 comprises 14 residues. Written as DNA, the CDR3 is TGTGCCAGCAGTTCCCGCCCAGGCTACAATGAGCAGTTCTTC. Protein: CASSSRPGYNEQFF.

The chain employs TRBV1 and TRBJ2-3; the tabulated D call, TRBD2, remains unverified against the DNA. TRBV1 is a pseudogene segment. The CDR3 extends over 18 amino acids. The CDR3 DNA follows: TGCACCAGCAGCCAAAAGGCCCTAAGCGGGAGTCATACAGATACGCAGTATTTT. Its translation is CTSSQKALSGSHTDTQYF.

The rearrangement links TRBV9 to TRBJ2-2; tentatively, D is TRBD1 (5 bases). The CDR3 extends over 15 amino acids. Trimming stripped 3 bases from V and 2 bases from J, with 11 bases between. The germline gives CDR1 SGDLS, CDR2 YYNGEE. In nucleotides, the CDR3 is TGTGCCAGCAGCGAGGGGCTAACTAACACCGGGGAGCTGTTTTTT. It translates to CASSEGLTNTGELFF.